The 7 T cell receptor beta chains below were found in one sample sequenced in a study of T cells expressing NK-cell markers. TCRdb re-called the 5' RACE reads and gives one entry per CDR3 protein, without DNA. The specimen's table records about 260,000 distinct CDR3 sequences. Sequenced input: blood T cells: a sorted CD56 or NKG2C T cell subset, CD4+ or CD8+ T cells, or bulk PBMC T cells (not recorded which). Receptors originate from a woman between 18 and 70 years old in good health.

This chain joins TRBV9 and TRBJ2-1; the TCRdb call, TRBD2, lacks DNA for checking. Germline V gives CDR1 SGDLS, CDR2 YYNGEE. This CDR3 contains 16 residues. This CDR3 reads CASSAQVRLAGSEQFF.

The CDR3 sequence: CASSRGDRKKLFF. The genes are TRBV5-4 and TRBJ1-4; the TCRdb D gene call, TRBD1, has no DNA to confirm it. The germline V gene has CDR1 SGHNT and CDR2 YYREEE (reference sequence). There are 13 residues in the CDR3.

This chain uses TRBV29-1 with TRBJ1-2; checking the TCRdb D call of TRBD1 is not possible without DNA. CDR1 is SQVTM and CDR2 is ANQGSEA in the germline V gene. CDR3 length equals 15 residues. The CDR3 spells CSVEDFPARGHGYTF. The full variable domain, its missing parts supplied by reference TRBV29-1 and TRBJ1-2, is SAVISQKPSRDICQRGTSLTIQCQVDSQVTMMFWYRQQPGQSLTLIATANQGSEATYESGFVIDKFPISRPNLTFSTLTVSNMSPEDSSIYLCSVEDFPARGHGYTFGSGTRLTVV.

The chain recombines TRBV21-1 with TRBJ2-1; TCRdb lists TRBD1, though no DNA is available to test this call. TRBV21-1 is shown as a pseudogene. The CDR3 length is 18 residues. CDR3 region: CASSKIWLCRDSSNEQFF.

V gene TRBV7-9 combines with J gene TRBJ1-1; as DNA is missing, the TRBD1 call by TCRdb cannot be tested. Germline CDR1 and CDR2: SEHNR and FQNEAQ (reference sequence). CDR3 length: 14 residues. This CDR3 reads CASRGGNMNTEAFF.

The V call is TRBV4-2, the J call TRBJ2-5; without DNA, the TCRdb call of TRBD1 cannot be checked. Per germline, CDR1 LGHNA and CDR2 YNFKEQ. CDR3 length: 14 amino acids. The CDR3: CASSRTGGGETQYF.

The chain recombines TRBV18 with TRBJ2-1; TCRdb outputs TRBD2, but without DNA this stays unchecked. Germline-derived CDR1 and CDR2 are KGHSH and LQKENI. The CDR3 consists of 18 residues. CDR3 region: CASSPPTSGSFYGDEQFF.